This T cell receptor (beta chain) was found in a study of beta chain features in type 1 diabetes. Study-wide points: The similarity of naive, central memory and Treg TCRB repertoires appeared greater among patients than among healthy donors. Among patients with Type 1 diabetes, TCRB CDR3s were moderately but significantly shorter in every one of the four CD4+ subsets.

The germline gives CDR1 SEHNR, CDR2 FQNEAQ (reference sequence). This CDR3 contains 13 residues. V lost 5 bases and J 1 base, leaving 6 bases between the germline ends. To note about this clone: The target antigen is unknown.

The authors sorted CD4+ naive, central memory, regulatory and stem cell-like memory cells via CD45RO/CCR7/CD25/CD127/CD95/CD27. cDNA synthesis used the whole RNA isolate, giving expressed TCRB sequences. Sequencing used immunoSEQ multiplex PCR; TCRdb keeps in-frame clones, though not all of them. The table lists some 410,000 clones, approximately 13% of them singletons, with approximately 0.038% in the top ten. Material for sequencing was naive CD4+ T cells from blood. This clonotype originated in a man aged 30 to 39 in good health. The rearrangement joins TRBV7-9 to TRBJ1-3; D uncertain. The CDR3 DNA is TGTGCCAGCAGCCTAACATCTGGAAACACCATATATTTT. This translates into CASSLTSGNTIYF.